The TCR beta chain described here comes from a study of cytomegalovirus exposure and HLA in healthy donors. On the study more broadly: An earlier analysis identified under 130 million unique TCR beta sequences in 150 million to 200 million T cells. Whole-study results and caveats: Productive rates of about 90% or about 30% were seen for most TCR beta V segments in an earlier analysis. Some V segments, TRBV6-2 and TRBV6-3 among them, were indistinguishable and were therefore excluded.

Primers included in the PCR were 60 Vbeta and 13 Jbeta primers. The data were produced by immunoSEQ multiplex PCR, yet TCRdb's version contains in-frame clones alone and is incomplete. The data show 180,000 or so clones, about 10% seen once. A word on this clone: As yet, its antigen is unknown.

Trimming removed 10 bases from V and 6 bases from J; junction bases left unmatched: 10. CDR1 is SNHLY and CDR2 is FYNNEI in the germline V gene. The CDR3 loop spans 14 amino acids. The gene calls are TRBV2 and TRBJ1-4; 8 bases align to TRBD1. This clonotype was sampled from a woman aged 25 to 39 in good health and CMV-seropositive. Source material: PBMCs. The chain's CDR3 is CATTSGTGHEKLFF. Here the CDR3 DNA reads TGTGCCACCACCTCCGGGACAGGTCATGAAAAACTGTTTTTT.